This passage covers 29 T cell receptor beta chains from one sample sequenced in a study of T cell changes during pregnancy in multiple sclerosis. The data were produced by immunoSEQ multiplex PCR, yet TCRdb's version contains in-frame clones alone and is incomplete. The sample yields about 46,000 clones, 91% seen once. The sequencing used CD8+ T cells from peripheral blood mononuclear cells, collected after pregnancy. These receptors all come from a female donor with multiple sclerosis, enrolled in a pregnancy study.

This chain's CDR3 is CASSLVGQGNQPQHF. The CDR3 nucleotides read TGTGCCAGCAGCTTAGTGGGACAGGGAAATCAGCCCCAGCATTTT. The chain is built from TRBV7-8 and TRBJ1-5; the match to TRBD1 covers 9 bases. The CDR3 loop spans 15 amino acids. CDR1 is SGHVS and CDR2 is FQNEAQ in the germline V gene. V dropped 1 base and J dropped 4; count of bases not matched to a gene: 2. Looking up the rest from reference TRBV7-8 and TRBJ1-5 gives the full variable domain: GAGVSQSPRYKVAKRGQDVALRCDPISGHVSLFWYQQALGQGPEFLTYFQNEAQLDKSGLPSDRFFAERPEGSVSTLKIQRTQQEDSAVYLCASSLVGQGNQPQHFGDGTRLSIL.

The chain's CDR3 is CASSDRQKIYSPLHF. In DNA, the CDR3 is TGTGCCAGTAGTGATAGACAGAAAATTTATTCACCCCTCCACTTT. V is TRBV19 and J is TRBJ1-6; tentatively, D is TRBD1 (5 bases). Deletions cut 5 bases from V and 8 bases from J, with 16 bases between. The CDR3 consists of 15 residues. CDR1 is LNHDA, CDR2 SQIVND, per germline (reference sequence).

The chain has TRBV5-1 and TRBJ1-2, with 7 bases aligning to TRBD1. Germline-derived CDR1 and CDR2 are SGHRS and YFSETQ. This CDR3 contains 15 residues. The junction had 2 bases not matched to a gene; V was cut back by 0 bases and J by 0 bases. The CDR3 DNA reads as TGCGCCAGCAGCTTGGGGCAGGGGGCTAACTATGGCTACACCTTC. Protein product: CASSLGQGANYGYTF.

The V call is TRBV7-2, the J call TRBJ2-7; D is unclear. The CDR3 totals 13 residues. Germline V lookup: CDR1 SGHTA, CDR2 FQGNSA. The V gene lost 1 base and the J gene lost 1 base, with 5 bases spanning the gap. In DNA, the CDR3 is TGTGCCAGCAGCTTAGGTCCGTCCTACGAGCAGTACTTC. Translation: CASSLGPSYEQYF.

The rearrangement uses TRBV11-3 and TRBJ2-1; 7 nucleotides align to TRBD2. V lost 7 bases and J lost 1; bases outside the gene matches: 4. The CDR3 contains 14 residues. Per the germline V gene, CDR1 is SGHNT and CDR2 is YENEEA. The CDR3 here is CASNFGGSYNEQFF. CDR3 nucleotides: TGTGCCAGCAACTTCGGGGGGTCCTACAATGAGCAGTTCTTC.

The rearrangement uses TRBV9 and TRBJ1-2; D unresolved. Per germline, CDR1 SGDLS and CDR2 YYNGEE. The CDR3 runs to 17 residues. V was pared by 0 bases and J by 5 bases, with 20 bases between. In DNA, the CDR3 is TGTGCCAGCAGCGTAGAGCGGGGAGGGAGAGGGCGATATGGCTACACCTTC. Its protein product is CASSVERGGRGRYGYTF.

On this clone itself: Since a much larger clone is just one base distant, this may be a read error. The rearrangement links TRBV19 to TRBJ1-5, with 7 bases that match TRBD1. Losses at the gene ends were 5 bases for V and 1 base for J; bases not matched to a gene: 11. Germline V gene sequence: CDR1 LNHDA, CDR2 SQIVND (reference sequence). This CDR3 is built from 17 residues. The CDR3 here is CASSAGTEAYSNQPQHF. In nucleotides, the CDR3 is TGTGCCAGTAGTGCCGGGACAGAGGCGTACAGCAATCAGCCCCAGCATTTT.

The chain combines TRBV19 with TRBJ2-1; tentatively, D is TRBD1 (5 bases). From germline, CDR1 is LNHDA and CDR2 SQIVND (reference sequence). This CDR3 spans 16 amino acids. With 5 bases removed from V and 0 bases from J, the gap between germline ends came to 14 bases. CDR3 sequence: CASSPQAASSYNEQFF. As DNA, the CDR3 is TGTGCCAGTAGTCCACAGGCGGCAAGCTCCTACAATGAGCAGTTCTTC.

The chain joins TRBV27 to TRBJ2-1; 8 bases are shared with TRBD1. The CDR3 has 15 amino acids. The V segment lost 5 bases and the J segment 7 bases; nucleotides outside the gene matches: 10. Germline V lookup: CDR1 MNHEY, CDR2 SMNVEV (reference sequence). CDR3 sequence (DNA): TGTGCCAGCAGTCCAGGACAGGGAGGCCAAAATGAGCAGTTCTTC. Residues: CASSPGQGGQNEQFF.

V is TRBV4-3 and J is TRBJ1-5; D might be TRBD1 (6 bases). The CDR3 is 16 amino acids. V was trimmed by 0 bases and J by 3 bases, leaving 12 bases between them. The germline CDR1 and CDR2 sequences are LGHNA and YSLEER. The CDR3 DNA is TGCGCCAGCAGCCAAGAGAGTGGGGACAACAATCAGCCCCAGCATTTT. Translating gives CASSQESGDNNQPQHF.

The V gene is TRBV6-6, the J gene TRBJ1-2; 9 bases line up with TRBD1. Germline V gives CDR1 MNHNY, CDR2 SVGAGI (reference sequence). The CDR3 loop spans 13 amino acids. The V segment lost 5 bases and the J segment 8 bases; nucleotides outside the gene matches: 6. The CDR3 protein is CASSGTGRRGYTF. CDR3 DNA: TGTGCCAGCAGTGGGACAGGGAGGCGCGGCTACACCTTC.

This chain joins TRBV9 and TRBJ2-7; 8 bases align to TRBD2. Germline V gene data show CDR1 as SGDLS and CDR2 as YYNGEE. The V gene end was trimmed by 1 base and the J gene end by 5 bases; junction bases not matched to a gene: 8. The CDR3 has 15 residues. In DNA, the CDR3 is TGTGCCAGCAGCGTATCAGGACTAGCCGGAGACGAGCAGTACTTC. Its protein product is CASSVSGLAGDEQYF.

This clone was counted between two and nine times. The DNA of the CDR3 is TGTGCCAGCAGCGCCCAGGGAGGAGATGCAGATACGCAGTATTTT. As protein: CASSAQGGDADTQYF. V usage is TRBV6-4 and J usage is TRBJ2-3; D might be TRBD2 (6 bases). Germline V lookup: CDR1 MRHNA, CDR2 SNTAGT. CDR3 size: 15 residues. V lost 6 bases, J lost 4 bases, and 17 bases lay in between.

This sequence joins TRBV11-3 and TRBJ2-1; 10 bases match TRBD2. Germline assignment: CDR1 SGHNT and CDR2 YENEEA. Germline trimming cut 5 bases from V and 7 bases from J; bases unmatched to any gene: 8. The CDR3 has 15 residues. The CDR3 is CASSPSSGSRNEQFF. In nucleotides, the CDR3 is TGTGCCAGCAGCCCTTCTAGCGGGAGCCGAAATGAGCAGTTCTTC.

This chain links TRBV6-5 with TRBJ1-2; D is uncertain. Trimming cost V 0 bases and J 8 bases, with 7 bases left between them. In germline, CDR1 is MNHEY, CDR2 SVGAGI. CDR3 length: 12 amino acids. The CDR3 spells CASSYSNEGYTF. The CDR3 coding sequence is TGTGCCAGCAGTTACTCGAATGAGGGCTACACCTTC.

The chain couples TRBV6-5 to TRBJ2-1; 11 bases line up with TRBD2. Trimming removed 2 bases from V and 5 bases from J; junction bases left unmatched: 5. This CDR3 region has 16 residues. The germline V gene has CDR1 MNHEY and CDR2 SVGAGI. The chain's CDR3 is CASSYVGGLADNEQFF. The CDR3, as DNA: TGTGCCAGCAGTTACGTAGGGGGACTAGCGGACAATGAGCAGTTCTTC.

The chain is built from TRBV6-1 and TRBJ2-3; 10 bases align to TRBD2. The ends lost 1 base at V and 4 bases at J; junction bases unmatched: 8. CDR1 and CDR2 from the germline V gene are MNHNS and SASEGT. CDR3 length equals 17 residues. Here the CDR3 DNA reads TGTGCCAGCAGTGAAGATCGTTCAGCGGGAGGGCCAGATACGCAGTATTTT. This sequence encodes CASSEDRSAGGPDTQYF.

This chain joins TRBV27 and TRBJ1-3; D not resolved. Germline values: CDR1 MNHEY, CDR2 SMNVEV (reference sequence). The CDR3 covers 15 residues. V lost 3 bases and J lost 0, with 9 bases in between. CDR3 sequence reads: CASSFKRSSGNTIYF. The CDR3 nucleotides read TGTGCCAGCAGTTTTAAGAGGAGCTCTGGAAACACCATATATTTT.

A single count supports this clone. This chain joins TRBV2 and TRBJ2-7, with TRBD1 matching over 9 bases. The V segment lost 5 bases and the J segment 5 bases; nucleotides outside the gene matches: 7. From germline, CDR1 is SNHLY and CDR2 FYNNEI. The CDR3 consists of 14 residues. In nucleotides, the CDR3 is TGTGCCAGCAGTCCGGGACAGGGCGTGCACGAGCAGTACTTC. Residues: CASSPGQGVHEQYF. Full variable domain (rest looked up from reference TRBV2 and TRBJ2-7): EPEVTQTPSHQVTQMGQEVILRCVPISNHLYFYWYRQILGQKVEFLVSFYNNEISEKSEIFDDQFSVERPDGSNFTLKIRSTKLEDSAMYFCASSPGQGVHEQYFGPGTRLTVT.

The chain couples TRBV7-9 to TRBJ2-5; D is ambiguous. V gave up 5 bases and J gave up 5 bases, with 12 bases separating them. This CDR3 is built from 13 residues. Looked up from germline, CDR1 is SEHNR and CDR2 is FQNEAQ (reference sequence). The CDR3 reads CASSPSGLETQYF. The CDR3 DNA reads TGTGCCAGCAGCCCCAGTGGTTTGGAGACCCAGTACTTC.

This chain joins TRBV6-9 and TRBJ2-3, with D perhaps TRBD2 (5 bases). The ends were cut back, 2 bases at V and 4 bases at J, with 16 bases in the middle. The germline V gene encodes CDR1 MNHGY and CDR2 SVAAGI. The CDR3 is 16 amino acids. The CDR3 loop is CASSYPGGRFADTQYF. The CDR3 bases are TGTGCCAGCAGTTATCCAGGCGGGCGTTTCGCAGATACGCAGTATTTT.

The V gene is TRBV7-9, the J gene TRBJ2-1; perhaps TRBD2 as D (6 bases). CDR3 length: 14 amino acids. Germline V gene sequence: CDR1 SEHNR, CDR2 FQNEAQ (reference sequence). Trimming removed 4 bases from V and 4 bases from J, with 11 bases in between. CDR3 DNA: TGTGCCAGCAGCTCGAGCGGGCCTTACAATGAGCAGTTCTTC. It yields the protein CASSSSGPYNEQFF.

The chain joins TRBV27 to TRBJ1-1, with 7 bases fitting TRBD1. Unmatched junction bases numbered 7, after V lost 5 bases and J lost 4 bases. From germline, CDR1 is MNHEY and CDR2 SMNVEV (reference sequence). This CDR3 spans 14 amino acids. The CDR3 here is CASSPQGWGTEAFF. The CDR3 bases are TGTGCCAGCAGTCCACAGGGGTGGGGCACTGAAGCTTTCTTT.

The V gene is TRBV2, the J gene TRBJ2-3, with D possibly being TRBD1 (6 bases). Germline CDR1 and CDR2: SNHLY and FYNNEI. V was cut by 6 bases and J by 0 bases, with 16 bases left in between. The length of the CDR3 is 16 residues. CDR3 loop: CASSVPGQLSTDTQYF. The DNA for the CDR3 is TGTGCCAGCAGCGTACCCGGACAGTTAAGCACAGATACGCAGTATTTT.

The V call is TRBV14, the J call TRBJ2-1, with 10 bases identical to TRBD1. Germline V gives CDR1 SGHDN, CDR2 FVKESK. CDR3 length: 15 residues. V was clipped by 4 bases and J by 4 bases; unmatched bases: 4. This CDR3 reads CASSPPGQGYNEQFF. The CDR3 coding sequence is TGTGCCAGCAGCCCACCGGGACAGGGGTACAATGAGCAGTTCTTC.

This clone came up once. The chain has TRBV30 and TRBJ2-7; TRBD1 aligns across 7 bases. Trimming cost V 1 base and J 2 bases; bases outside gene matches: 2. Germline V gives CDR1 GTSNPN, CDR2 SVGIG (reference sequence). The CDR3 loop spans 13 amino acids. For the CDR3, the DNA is TGTGCCTGGAGTGACGGGACAGCCTACGAGCAGTACTTC. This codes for CAWSDGTAYEQYF.

CDR3: CASSGDSLIYGYTF. The CDR3 bases are TGCGCCAGCAGTGGGGACAGTCTAATCTATGGCTACACCTTC. This sequence joins TRBV4-3 and TRBJ1-2, with 7 positions matching TRBD1. Germline assignment: CDR1 LGHNA and CDR2 YSLEER. Trimming at V came to 6 bases and at J to 4 bases, leaving 8 bases not matched to a gene. This CDR3 comprises 14 residues.

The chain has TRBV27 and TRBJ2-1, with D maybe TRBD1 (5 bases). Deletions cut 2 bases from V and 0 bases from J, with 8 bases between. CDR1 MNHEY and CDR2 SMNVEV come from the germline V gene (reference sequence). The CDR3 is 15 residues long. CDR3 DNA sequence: TGTGCCAGCAGTTTAACAGGTAGCTCCTACAATGAGCAGTTCTTC. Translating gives CASSLTGSSYNEQFF.

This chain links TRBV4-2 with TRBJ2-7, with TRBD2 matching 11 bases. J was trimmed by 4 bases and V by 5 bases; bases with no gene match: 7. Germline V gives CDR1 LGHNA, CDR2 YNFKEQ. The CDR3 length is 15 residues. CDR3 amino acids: CASSKTSGSFYEQYF. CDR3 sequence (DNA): TGTGCCAGCAGCAAAACTAGCGGGAGTTTTTACGAGCAGTACTTC.